Following are 9 T cell receptor beta chains from one sample sequenced in a study of blood T cell repertoires in COVID-19. Profiled with immunoSEQ multiplex PCR; TCRdb holds only in-frame clones, not every one. Of roughly 180,000 clones listed, 84% are singletons. Sequenced: peripheral blood. These receptors all come from a human donor in a cohort sampled during active COVID-19.

V usage is TRBV19 and J usage is TRBJ2-1, with 8 positions matching TRBD2. The CDR3 covers 16 residues. Germline V gene sequence: CDR1 LNHDA, CDR2 SQIVND (reference sequence). The trim removed 3 bases at V and 1 base at J, leaving 5 bases unmatched. CDR3 DNA: TGTGCCAGTAGTATCGCGCGGGGGGCGTCCTACAATGAGCAGTTCTTC. This translates into CASSIARGASYNEQFF. Combining the CDR3 with reference TRBV19 and TRBJ2-1 gives the whole variable domain DGGITQSPKYLFRKEGQNVTLSCEQNLNHDAMYWYRQDPGQGLRLIYYSQIVNDFQKGDIAEGYSVSREKKESFPLTVTSAQKNPTAFYLCASSIARGASYNEQFFGPGTRLTVL.

The chain carries TRBV19 and TRBJ2-2, with D unresolved. Germline values: CDR1 LNHDA, CDR2 SQIVND (reference sequence). Trimming took off 6 bases at V and 3 bases at J, with 11 bases between the two ends. The CDR3 consists of 14 residues. CDR3 nucleotides: TGTGCCAGTAGCAGGAATTACGACACCGGGGAGCTGTTTTTT. It is translated as CASSRNYDTGELFF.

Notes on this clone: At the DNA level, this CDR3 is encoded by other sequences in the same sample as well. V usage is TRBV14 and J usage is TRBJ1-2; D is uncertain. The ends were cut back, 6 bases at V and 2 bases at J, with 10 bases in the middle. The length of the CDR3 is 13 residues. CDR1 and CDR2 (germline): SGHDN, FVKESK. The CDR3 protein is CASSPGTNYGYTF. The CDR3 DNA reads TGTGCCAGCAGTCCGGGTACGAACTATGGCTACACCTTC.

This clone was detected a few times. The CDR3 nucleotides read TGTGCCAGCTCACCCTCCCCTGGACAGGGGTCTGCACCCCTCCACTTT. It is translated as CASSPSPGQGSAPLHF. The rearrangement joins TRBV18 to TRBJ1-6, with 9 bases lining up with TRBD1. The CDR3 loop spans 16 amino acids. CDR1 is KGHSH, CDR2 LQKENI, per germline. V shed 3 bases and J 11 bases; nucleotides not matched to a gene: 11.

The V and J genes are TRBV6-6 and TRBJ1-1; D unresolved. CDR3 length: 14 amino acids. Germline CDR1 reads MNHNY; CDR2 reads SVGAGI (reference sequence). V was trimmed by 1 base and J by 1 base, leaving 7 bases between them. The CDR3 DNA reads TGTGCCAGCAGTTACTTCTACGGGAACACTGAAGCTTTCTTT. Its translation is CASSYFYGNTEAFF.

The sample holds one count of this clone. J is TRBJ2-6 and V is TRBV30; TRBD1 matches at 9 bases. Germline loops: CDR1 GTSNPN, CDR2 SVGIG (reference sequence). The CDR3 spans 17 residues. Trimming cost V 3 bases and J 2 bases; bases outside gene matches: 8. The CDR3: CAWSRDRVRAGANVLTF. Written as DNA, the CDR3 is TGTGCCTGGAGCCGGGACAGGGTAAGGGCTGGGGCCAACGTCCTGACTTTC.

The V and J genes are TRBV6-1 and TRBJ2-7; TRBD1 agrees at 8 bases. CDR3 length: 15 amino acids. V shed 2 bases, J shed 9 bases, and the junction held 12 bases outside the gene matches. Germline loops: CDR1 MNHNS, CDR2 SASEGT. The CDR3 loop reads CASSETGGRFIGQYF. The CDR3 DNA reads as TGTGCCAGCAGTGAAACAGGGGGTCGTTTTATCGGGCAGTACTTC.

This clone was recorded a few times. The rearrangement links TRBV2 to TRBJ1-5, with D unresolved. Germline V CDR1 and CDR2: SNHLY, FYNNEI. V was clipped by 8 bases and J by 0 bases, with 8 bases between them. CDR3 size: 13 residues. The CDR3 bases are TGTGCCAGCCGGGATTATAGCAATCAGCCCCAGCATTTT. It yields the protein CASRDYSNQPQHF. Supplemented by reference TRBV2 and TRBJ1-5, the full variable domain reads EPEVTQTPSHQVTQMGQEVILRCVPISNHLYFYWYRQILGQKVEFLVSFYNNEISEKSEIFDDQFSVERPDGSNFTLKIRSTKLEDSAMYFCASRDYSNQPQHFGDGTRLSIL.

V is TRBV10-3 and J is TRBJ1-1, with TRBD1 matching 8 bases. After removal of 4 bases from V and 5 bases from J, the junction contained 3 bases not matched to a gene. Germline V gene data show CDR1 as ENHRY and CDR2 as SYGVKD. The CDR3 sequence is 13 residues long. The CDR3 spells CAISGRGRTEAFF. The CDR3 coding sequence is TGTGCCATCAGTGGCAGGGGGCGGACTGAAGCTTTCTTT.